The following is a TCR beta chain sequence with its context. CDR3 length: 13 residues. V shed 5 bases and J shed 2 bases, with 7 bases lying between them. Germline CDR1 is LNHDA and CDR2 is SQIVND (reference sequence). The source of the sample is a study of blood T cell repertoires in COVID-19. As for the study in general: Samples taken during acute and convalescent COVID-19 were collected in the United States, Italy and Spain.

Generated by immunoSEQ multiplex PCR, the TCRdb table keeps only in-frame clones and is missing some. Among just over 250,000 clones listed, less than 90% were seen once. J is TRBJ1-5 and V is TRBV19, with D possibly being TRBD1 (5 bases). The source is a man aged 60 to 69 who had recovered from COVID-19. The sequencing input was peripheral blood. The CDR3 loop is CASSLTGNQPQHF. The CDR3 nucleotides read TGTGCCAGTAGTTTGACAGGCAATCAGCCCCAGCATTTT. Combining the CDR3 with reference TRBV19 and TRBJ1-5 gives the whole variable domain DGGITQSPKYLFRKEGQNVTLSCEQNLNHDAMYWYRQDPGQGLRLIYYSQIVNDFQKGDIAEGYSVSREKKESFPLTVTSAQKNPTAFYLCASSLTGNQPQHFGDGTRLSIL.